This section outlines one T cell receptor (beta chain) sequence together with its context. Its target is unknown. The record originates from a study of T cells after yellow fever vaccination. Broader study findings: Boosting was followed by the reappearance of most primary-vaccination clones (around 95% CD4, around 86% CD8). Peak timing came faster in the weaker secondary response, day 5 versus 15.

Trimming took 5 bases from V and 0 from J, leaving 11 bases between them. Germline CDR1 reads SGHTA; CDR2 reads FQGNSA. The CDR3 covers 15 residues. MiXCR, applied by TCRdb to the 5' RACE reads, yields one record per CDR3 protein. The table has about 260,000 distinct CDR3 sequences, about 5.2% seen once. The rearrangement joins TRBV7-2 to TRBJ2-1; no clear D. This receptor was identified in a man younger than 35 who received the YFV17D yellow fever vaccine. The sample in question was CD4+ T cells sorted from PBMCs, obtained on the day of the yellow fever booster vaccination. The CDR3 coding sequence is TGTGCCAGCAGCGGAGCTATAACCTCCTACAATGAGCAGTTCTTC. The encoded protein is CASSGAITSYNEQFF.